This TCR beta chain was recovered during a study of primary melanoma T cells and metastatic recurrence. Points from the study as a whole: Tumor T-cell fraction reportedly predicted progression-free survival independently.

The ends lost 6 bases at V and 5 bases at J; junction bases unmatched: 6. The germline gives CDR1 MNHGY, CDR2 SAAAGT. The CDR3 has 13 amino acids. The protocol was immunoSEQ multiplex PCR, while the TCRdb copy is restricted to in-frame clones and leaves out a portion. The table has several thousand clones, approximately 78% seen once. To note about this clone: Antigen unknown.

The chain uses TRBV6-8 and TRBJ1-2; 7 nucleotides match TRBD1. This receptor was obtained from a human donor with melanoma. Material for sequencing was melanoma tumor tissue. CDR3 loop: CASSPGQLYGYTF. As DNA, the CDR3 is TGTGCCAGCAGCCCGGGACAGTTATATGGCTACACCTTC.